This T cell receptor (beta chain) was identified during a study of graft-versus-host responses after intestinal transplantation. Across the study: Each recipient received anti-thymocyte globulin induction, then tacrolimus and steroids for approximately 3 years.

Irradiated, violet-dye-labeled stimulators (around 200,000) were plated alongside around 200,000 CFSE-labeled responders. Germline V lookup: CDR1 MDHEN, CDR2 SYDVKM. Trimming removed 6 bases from V and 3 bases from J, with 17 bases in between. The CDR3 is made up of 15 amino acids. Sequenced by immunoSEQ multiplex PCR; TCRdb stores in-frame clones only, minus some. The data show more than 9,500 clones, 35% seen once. The chain has TRBV28 and TRBJ2-5; possible D gene TRBD2, 5 bases. The TCR was taken from a human patient who received an intestinal transplant. Source: alloreactive CD8+ T cells from a mixed lymphocyte reaction culture, taken before intestinal transplant. Subset meaning: CFSE-low proliferating T cells sorted from approximately 6-day pre-transplant mixed lymphocyte reaction (GvH or HvG direction). The CDR3 sequence is CASSFFTEGEETQYF. The CDR3 region has the DNA TGTGCCAGCAGCTTTTTCACCGAGGGAGAAGAGACCCAGTACTTC.